This T cell receptor beta chain is drawn from a study of OX40 agonist ivuxolimab in advanced cancers. Exclusion applied to patients with autoimmune disease history or systemic immunosuppression. The data were produced by immunoSEQ multiplex PCR, yet TCRdb's version contains in-frame clones alone and is incomplete. Altogether 60,000 to 75,000 clones are present, about 94% being singletons, with the ten largest covering approximately 18%. Between the trimmed V and J ends, which lost 6 bases and 5 bases, there was a span of 6 bases. This CDR3 comprises 10 residues. The germline CDR1 and CDR2 sequences are SQVTM and ANQGSEA.

The rearrangement joins TRBV29-1 to TRBJ2-3; D not resolved. The source of this sequence is an adult with an advanced solid tumor such as melanoma, head and neck, liver or kidney cancer. This sample comprised CD4+ or CD8+ T cells sorted from blood, obtained in a trial of the OX40 agonist ivuxolimab. DNA for the CDR3: TGCAGCGTGGCGAGAGATACGCAGTATTTT. Its translation is CSVARDTQYF.